This T cell receptor (beta chain) was captured by sequencing in a study of blood T cells in healthy people across ages. Whole-study results and caveats: Investigators viewed diversity estimates from one million T cells as underestimates, the study reported. Greater diversity and more naive CD4+ cells were seen in long-lived donors than in aged donors. TCR beta diversity correlated strongly with naive T cell percentage.

With regard to this clonotype: What it binds is unknown.

CDR1 and CDR2 (germline): DFQATT, SNEGSKA (reference sequence). The V gene lost 4 bases and the J gene lost 6 bases, with 13 bases spanning the gap. The CDR3 totals 13 residues. Together with a sample-barcoded 5' primer, a J-beta primer mix was included in a second PCR lasting 7 to 11 cycles. A tag from a template-switch adaptor with 12 random nucleotides marked each cDNA molecule. TCRdb ran MiXCR on the 5' RACE reads and lists one entry per CDR3 protein. The repertoire holds 650,000 to 950,000 distinct CDR3 sequences, around 43% seen once, with under 20% in the top ten. V usage is TRBV20-1 and J usage is TRBJ2-1; D assignment may be TRBD1 or TRBD2 (6 bases each). Input material: blood. The clonotype comes from a man between 60 and 70 years old in good health. For the CDR3, the DNA is TGCAGTGCTAAACAGGGAGCGGGCAATGAGCAGTTCTTC. Residues: CSAKQGAGNEQFF.